The 25 T cell receptor beta chains presented below share a single source sample, sequenced in a study of a mutant IDH1 vaccine in newly diagnosed glioma. These receptors have no identified antigens. Described time point: week 35, safety follow-up. Topical imiquimod accompanied each vaccine dose, which consisted of 300 ug of mutant IDH1 20-mer peptide. The protocol was immunoSEQ multiplex PCR, while the TCRdb copy is restricted to in-frame clones and leaves out a portion. The repertoire holds some 33,000 clones, with 60% to 80% as singletons. Source: PBMCs, taken from a glioma patient whose treatment included an IDH1 peptide vaccine. The receptors originated from a woman between 25 and 40 years old with glioma. Some clones in this sample may be carry-over from other donors' samples.

A note on this clone: This same CDR3 is encoded by further DNA sequences in the sample. The chain joins TRBV19 to TRBJ1-2; 8 bases are a match to TRBD1. V lost 4 bases and J lost 2; bases outside the gene matches: 6. The germline gives CDR1 LNHDA, CDR2 SQIVND (reference sequence). The CDR3 is made up of 15 amino acids. CDR3 sequence: CASSTQDRGNYGYTF. CDR3 DNA: TGTGCCAGTAGTACCCAAGACAGGGGAAACTATGGCTACACCTTC.

This chain links TRBV18 with TRBJ1-4; possible D gene TRBD1, 5 bases. Deletions cut 3 bases from V and 0 bases from J, with 14 bases between. The germline CDR1 and CDR2 sequences are KGHSH and LQKENI. The CDR3 contains 17 residues. The CDR3 bases are TGTGCCAGCTCACCCATTCGGGGACCTTCAACTAATGAAAAACTGTTTTTT. It specifies CASSPIRGPSTNEKLFF.

Written as DNA, the CDR3 is TGTGCCAGCAGTGAGGCACGGTCGACCTACGAGCAGTACTTC. It yields the protein CASSEARSTYEQYF. The genes are TRBV2 and TRBJ2-7; D not resolved. Trimming removed 3 bases at V and 2 bases at J, with 11 bases between. This CDR3 has 14 amino acids. Germline values: CDR1 SNHLY, CDR2 FYNNEI.

The V gene is TRBV9, the J gene TRBJ1-2; D possibly corresponds to TRBD1 (6 bases). Germline values: CDR1 SGDLS, CDR2 YYNGEE. The CDR3 runs 16 residues. V gave up 0 bases and J gave up 4 bases, with 16 bases separating them. Here the CDR3 DNA reads TGTGCCAGCAGCGTAGCTTCCGGGGGCCTCGTCTATGGCTACACCTTC. Translating it yields CASSVASGGLVYGYTF.

V is TRBV6-5 and J is TRBJ1-1; D is unresolved. CDR3 length equals 12 residues. The germline gives CDR1 MNHEY, CDR2 SVGAGI. V shed 5 bases and J shed 0 bases, with 4 bases lying between them. The CDR3 nucleotides read TGTGCCAGCAGTAACTTGAACACTGAAGCTTTCTTT. It translates to CASSNLNTEAFF.

This chain links TRBV18 with TRBJ2-7; D remains unclear. The CDR3 runs to 16 residues. Germline V CDR1 and CDR2: KGHSH, LQKENI. V lost 2 bases, J lost 3 bases, and 17 bases lay in between. The CDR3 loop reads CASSPTGRYTSYEQYF. CDR3 DNA: TGTGCCAGCTCACCAACTGGTAGATATACGAGCTACGAGCAGTACTTC. Full variable domain (outside the CDR3, taken from reference TRBV18 and TRBJ2-7): NAGVMQNPRHLVRRRGQEARLRCSPMKGHSHVYWYRQLPEEGLKFMVYLQKENIIDESGMPKERFSAEFPKEGPSILRIQQVVRGDSAAYFCASSPTGRYTSYEQYFGPGTRLTVT.

The chain carries TRBV7-9 and TRBJ2-5; TRBD1 or TRBD2 may be the D gene (5 bases each). The CDR3 length is 15 residues. Germline V CDR1 and CDR2: SEHNR, FQNEAQ (reference sequence). Trimming took off 2 bases at V and 5 bases at J, with 15 bases between the two ends. The CDR3 DNA follows: TGTGCCAGCAGCTTAAATAGGGGCTCGGGGGAGACCCAGTACTTC. Encoded protein: CASSLNRGSGETQYF.

This clone has a handful of counts. This chain joins TRBV1 and TRBJ1-5; TRBD1 reflects the table's D call only, with no check against the DNA. TRBV1 is assigned pseudogene status. The CDR3 has 15 amino acids. DNA of the CDR3: TGCACCAGCCACACCCCCCGACAGCTCAATCAGCCCCAGCATTTT. Encoded protein: CTSHTPRQLNQPQHF.

The sample holds a few counts of this clone. CDR3 DNA: TGTGCCAGCAGTGAAACTGACATCCAAATACCGGCAAACACCATATATTTT. This gives the protein CASSETDIQIPANTIYF. The chain has TRBV6-1 and TRBJ1-3; no clear D gene. V was trimmed by 2 bases and J by 6 bases, leaving 20 bases between them. CDR1 is MNHNS, CDR2 SASEGT, per germline. This CDR3 has 17 residues.

The chain uses TRBV6-6 and TRBJ1-5; D might be TRBD1 (5 bases). The CDR3 sequence is 16 residues long. V shed 6 bases and J shed 9 bases, with 24 bases lying between them. Germline CDR1 and CDR2: MNHNY and SVGAGI (reference sequence). As DNA, the CDR3 is TGTGCCAGCAGACCCCACCGGGACTCTCGGGTGCGGCCCCAGCATTTT. As protein: CASRPHRDSRVRPQHF.

The gene calls are TRBV18 and TRBJ2-7; TRBD1 matches 7 bases. J gave up 13 bases and V 6 bases, and 12 bases lay outside the gene matches. The CDR3 totals 12 residues. Germline loops: CDR1 KGHSH, CDR2 LQKENI. In nucleotides, the CDR3 is TGTGCCAGCTCCCCGAGACAGGGTCGCTTATACTTC. It specifies CASSPRQGRLYF.

This chain joins TRBV9 and TRBJ2-7; D tentatively fits TRBD1 or TRBD2 (5 bases each). The V end lost 0 bases, the J end lost 2 bases, and 12 bases lay between the germline ends. There are 15 residues in the CDR3. Germline CDR1 is SGDLS and CDR2 is YYNGEE. The CDR3 is CASSVGRGPTYEQYF. The CDR3 DNA is TGTGCCAGCAGCGTAGGACGGGGCCCTACCTACGAGCAGTACTTC.

The chain combines TRBV7-2 with TRBJ1-1, with TRBD1 matching 8 bases. The CDR3 is made up of 16 amino acids. The J segment lost 0 bases and the V segment lost 3 bases, leaving 6 bases of the junction unmatched. Germline V gene sequence: CDR1 SGHTA, CDR2 FQGNSA. CDR3 sequence: CASSFRGLGMNTEAFF. The CDR3 nucleotides read TGTGCCAGCAGCTTCAGGGGGCTTGGGATGAACACTGAAGCTTTCTTT. Drawing the rest from reference TRBV7-2 and TRBJ1-1, the complete variable domain is GAGVSQSPSNKVTEKGKDVELRCDPISGHTALYWYRQSLGQGLEFLIYFQGNSAPDKSGLPSDRFSAERTGGSVSTLTIQRTQQEDSAVYLCASSFRGLGMNTEAFFGQGTRLTVV.

This clone showed up just once. The V and J genes are TRBV30 and TRBJ2-7; the D gene is possibly TRBD1 (6 bases). Germline V gives CDR1 GTSNPN, CDR2 SVGIG (reference sequence). Trimming pared 7 bases from V and 3 bases from J, leaving 16 bases between. The CDR3 consists of 13 residues. CDR3 nucleotide sequence: TGTGCCTTAACTCTACCAGGGGACTACGAGCAGTACTTC. Its translation: CALTLPGDYEQYF.

This chain connects TRBV5-1 to TRBJ2-5, with D tentatively TRBD1 (5 bases). Germline values: CDR1 SGHRS, CDR2 YFSETQ. The CDR3 is made up of 16 amino acids. Trimming took 4 bases from V and 5 from J, leaving 21 bases between them. The CDR3 DNA is TGCGCCAGCAGCCTGGGTATAGGGGCAGTACCGGAGACCCAGTACTTC. Protein product: CASSLGIGAVPETQYF. The entire variable domain, with the rest obtained from reference TRBV5-1 and TRBJ2-5, is as follows: KAGVTQTPRYLIKTRGQQVTLSCSPISGHRSVSWYQQTPGQGLQFLFEYFSETQRNKGNFPGRFSGRQFSNSRSEMNVSTLELGDSALYLCASSLGIGAVPETQYFGPGTRLLVL.

V is TRBV6-5 and J is TRBJ2-1, with D perhaps TRBD1 (6 bases). This CDR3 contains 12 residues. Germline values: CDR1 MNHEY, CDR2 SVGAGI. Trimming took off 6 bases at V and 8 bases at J, with 11 bases between the two ends. CDR3: CASSEQGDEQFF. The CDR3 nucleotides are TGTGCCAGCAGCGAACAGGGAGATGAGCAGTTCTTC.

The J gene is TRBJ1-1, the V gene TRBV7-9; D is undetermined. V lost 5 bases and J lost 1, with 14 bases in between. This CDR3 region has 15 residues. The germline V gene encodes CDR1 SEHNR and CDR2 FQNEAQ (reference sequence). CDR3 nucleotide sequence: TGTGCCAGCAGCCCTCGGGGTGGCCCGAACACTGAAGCTTTCTTT. As protein: CASSPRGGPNTEAFF.

This clone has a single count. The chain carries TRBV10-3 and TRBJ2-7; TRBD2 aligns across 8 bases. CDR1 and CDR2 from the germline V gene are ENHRY and SYGVKD. The CDR3 has 14 residues. Trimming took 4 bases from V and 3 from J; bases not matched to a gene: 5. CDR3 in DNA: TGTGCCATCAGTGTTGCGAGCGGGAGCTACGAGCAGTACTTC. Translated: CAISVASGSYEQYF.

CDR3 amino acids: CASSQDSNSYEQYF. The CDR3 DNA reads TGTGCCAGCAGTCAGGACTCTAACTCCTACGAGCAGTACTTC. This sequence joins TRBV6-6 and TRBJ2-7; maybe TRBD2 (5 bases). Germline V gives CDR1 MNHNY, CDR2 SVGAGI (reference sequence). The V end was cut by 5 bases, the J end by 0 bases, with 11 bases between. The length of the CDR3 is 14 residues.

This clone was detected a few times. The chain has TRBV30 and TRBJ1-1; the match to TRBD1 covers 7 bases. CDR1 and CDR2 (germline): GTSNPN, SVGIG (reference sequence). Unmatched junction bases numbered 17, after V lost 8 bases and J lost 11 bases. CDR3 size: 13 residues. Here the CDR3 DNA reads TGTGCCCGACGAGGGGACAGTCCTTCGGGGGCTTTCTTT. Protein product: CARRGDSPSGAFF.

The chain has TRBV27 and TRBJ2-7; D could derive from TRBD1 or TRBD2 (5 bases each). Germline V CDR1 and CDR2: MNHEY, SMNVEV (reference sequence). The CDR3 contains 15 residues. Trimming pared 4 bases from V and 3 bases from J, leaving 16 bases between. The CDR3 nucleotides are TGTGCCAGCAGTTGGGGGATTTCCCCCTACTACGAGCAGTACTTC. Translating gives CASSWGISPYYEQYF.

The chain combines TRBV29-1 with TRBJ2-4; 12 bases match TRBD2. The CDR3 contains 18 residues. The trim removed 7 bases at V and 2 bases at J, leaving 15 bases unmatched. Germline V gene data show CDR1 as SQVTM and CDR2 as ANQGSEA. CDR3 sequence (DNA): TGCAGCGCCAGAGGGTGGGCTAGCGGGAGGGGATCCAAAAACATTCAGTACTTC. This translates into CSARGWASGRGSKNIQYF.

In nucleotides, the CDR3 is TGTGCCAGCAGCGTAGATAGCGGGAACACTGAAGCTTTCTTT. This translates into CASSVDSGNTEAFF. V is TRBV9 and J is TRBJ1-1; no reliable D call. Germline V gene sequence: CDR1 SGDLS, CDR2 YYNGEE. Trimming took off 0 bases at V and 1 base at J, with 7 bases between the two ends. The CDR3 is 14 amino acids. The whole variable domain, filled in from reference TRBV9 and TRBJ1-1, reads DSGVTQTPKHLITATGQRVTLRCSPRSGDLSVYWYQQSLDQGLQFLIQYYNGEERAKGNILERFSAQQFPDLHSELNLSSLELGDSALYFCASSVDSGNTEAFFGQGTRLTVV.

The chain links TRBV5-6 to TRBJ2-7; a possible D gene is TRBD2 (6 bases). Germline V gene lookup returns CDR1 SGHDT and CDR2 YYEEEE. V was shortened by 0 bases and J by 3 bases, with 10 bases between the two germline ends. The CDR3 contains 14 residues. The CDR3 sequence: CASSLGGDFYEQYF. In nucleotides, the CDR3 is TGTGCCAGCAGCTTGGGGGGGGACTTCTACGAGCAGTACTTC.

V usage is TRBV4-1 and J usage is TRBJ2-4; D is perhaps TRBD2 (6 bases). The germline gives CDR1 MGHRA, CDR2 YSYEKL. The CDR3 runs 18 residues. Between the trimmed V and J ends, which lost 1 base and 0 bases, there was a span of 16 bases. CDR3 residues: CASSQGVQAGLAKNIQYF. The CDR3 nucleotides read TGCGCCAGCAGCCAAGGCGTACAAGCGGGTTTAGCCAAAAACATTCAGTACTTC.